The 14 T cell receptor beta chains in this list originate from one sample, sequenced in a study of a mutant IDH1 vaccine in newly diagnosed glioma. TCRdb keeps only in-frame clones here, not all; method: immunoSEQ multiplex PCR. The table has over 30,000 clones, around 90% seen once; the top ten hold about 5.5%. The antigens of these receptors remain unknown. Documented time point: week 47, end of study. It was 300 ug of mutant IDH1 20-mer peptide that made up each vaccine dose, given with topical imiquimod. The specimen comprised PBMCs, sampled from a glioma patient whose treatment included an IDH1 peptide vaccine. Source of these receptors: a woman aged 40 to 50 with glioma.

The chain couples TRBV19 to TRBJ1-4, with a possible D match to TRBD1 (6 bases). V lost 3 bases, J lost 0 bases, and 14 bases lay in between. The CDR3 sequence is 17 residues long. The germline V gene has CDR1 LNHDA and CDR2 SQIVND (reference sequence). CDR3: CASSMNRDPTTNEKLFF. CDR3 DNA sequence: TGTGCCAGTAGTATGAACAGGGATCCCACAACTAATGAAAAACTGTTTTTT.

This chain uses TRBV29-1 with TRBJ2-1; 8 bases match TRBD1. This CDR3 has 16 residues. CDR1 and CDR2 (germline): SQVTM, ANQGSEA. J gave up 0 bases and V 3 bases, and 7 bases lay outside the gene matches. CDR3 DNA: TGCAGCGTTGATTCGGGACAGGCTAGCTCCTACAATGAGCAGTTCTTC. It translates to CSVDSGQASSYNEQFF.

The chain combines TRBV5-1 with TRBJ2-7; D uncertain. Trimming shortened V by 4 bases and J by 1 base, and 9 bases separated the two germline ends. Looked up from germline, CDR1 is SGHRS and CDR2 is YFSETQ. CDR3 length: 13 residues. The CDR3 here is CASSRGSSYEQYF. The CDR3 DNA sequence: TGCGCCAGCAGCCGCGGTTCTTCCTACGAGCAGTACTTC.

This clone has a single count. J is TRBJ1-1 and V is TRBV18; TRBD1 might be the D (5 bases). Trimming stripped 2 bases from V and 3 bases from J, with 10 bases between. Germline V gene lookup returns CDR1 KGHSH and CDR2 LQKENI. CDR3 length equals 14 residues. Here the CDR3 reads CASSPSAGYTEAFF. In DNA, the CDR3 is TGTGCCAGCTCACCATCGGCAGGGTACACTGAAGCTTTCTTT.

The chain links TRBV7-8 to TRBJ2-5, with TRBD1 matching 9 bases. The CDR3 contains 17 residues. V dropped 3 bases and J dropped 1; count of bases not matched to a gene: 9. CDR1 and CDR2 from the germline V gene are SGHVS and FQNEAQ. The CDR3 sequence: CASSFRLQGAPQETQYF. CDR3 nucleotides: TGTGCCAGCAGCTTTCGCCTACAGGGGGCCCCCCAAGAGACCCAGTACTTC.

The rearrangement joins TRBV27 to TRBJ2-1, with D tentatively TRBD2 (5 bases). The ends were cut back, 5 bases at V and 2 bases at J, with 7 bases in the middle. Germline values: CDR1 MNHEY, CDR2 SMNVEV (reference sequence). The length of the CDR3 is 13 residues. CDR3 region: CASSPGTYNEQFF. CDR3 sequence (DNA): TGTGCCAGCAGTCCCGGGACCTACAATGAGCAGTTCTTC.

The chain uses TRBV4-1 and TRBJ2-7; TRBD1 agrees at 8 bases. Per germline, CDR1 MGHRA and CDR2 YSYEKL. The CDR3 is made up of 14 amino acids. J gave up 10 bases and V 6 bases, and 14 bases lay outside the gene matches. CDR3 sequence: CASRRRQGIVEQYF. Here the CDR3 DNA reads TGCGCCAGCAGACGTCGACAGGGGATTGTAGAACAGTACTTC.

The gene calls are TRBV5-8 and TRBJ1-4; D call uncertain. Germline CDR1 SGHTS, CDR2 YDEGEE. Trimming took off 4 bases at V and 7 bases at J, with 17 bases between the two ends. The CDR3 runs 15 residues. CDR3 protein: CASSPWLEGVEKLFF. DNA of the CDR3: TGTGCCAGCAGCCCGTGGTTGGAGGGTGTTGAAAAACTGTTTTTT.

This clone was recorded only once. The CDR3 protein is CASSVGQSTGELFF. As DNA, the CDR3 is TGTGCCAGCAGCGTGGGACAAAGTACCGGGGAGCTGTTTTTT. The V gene is TRBV2, the J gene TRBJ2-2, with TRBD1 as a possible D gene (6 bases). Per germline, CDR1 SNHLY and CDR2 FYNNEI. The CDR3 totals 14 residues. Trimming took off 6 bases at V and 5 bases at J, with 13 bases between the two ends.

The chain links TRBV5-1 to TRBJ2-2; 7 positions agree with TRBD2. This CDR3 is 18 amino acids long. CDR1 and CDR2 from the germline V gene are SGHRS and YFSETQ. The ends lost 4 bases at V and 0 bases at J; junction bases unmatched: 12. The CDR3 sequence is CASSQAGRGAANTGELFF. The CDR3 DNA reads TGCGCCAGCAGCCAAGCAGGGAGGGGAGCCGCGAACACCGGGGAGCTGTTTTTT.

The chain joins TRBV5-1 to TRBJ2-4; tentatively, D is TRBD1 or TRBD2 (5 bases each). CDR3 size: 14 residues. Trimming shortened V by 2 bases and J by 0 bases, and 6 bases separated the two germline ends. Germline V gene lookup returns CDR1 SGHRS and CDR2 YFSETQ. CDR3 sequence reads: CASSFGGAKNIQYF. CDR3 sequence (DNA): TGCGCCAGCAGCTTTGGGGGAGCCAAAAACATTCAGTACTTC.

This chain uses TRBV11-2 with TRBJ1-1; possibly TRBD1 for D (5 bases). Germline V gene lookup returns CDR1 SGHAT and CDR2 FQNNGV. The CDR3 length is 15 residues. The ends were cut back, 2 bases at V and 7 bases at J, with 17 bases in the middle. CDR3 nucleotides: TGTGCCAGCAGCTTATCTGTGGGGCAGGGCGTTGAAGCTTTCTTT. It encodes CASSLSVGQGVEAFF. Full variable domain (missing parts from reference TRBV11-2 and TRBJ1-1): EAGVAQSPRYKIIEKRQSVAFWCNPISGHATLYWYQQILGQGPKLLIQFQNNGVVDDSQLPKDRFSAERLKGVDSTLKIQPAKLEDSAVYLCASSLSVGQGVEAFFGQGTRLTVV.

The sample holds one count of this clone. V is TRBV4-2 and J is TRBJ1-1; a possible D gene is TRBD1 (5 bases). Germline V lookup: CDR1 LGHNA, CDR2 YNFKEQ. The CDR3 has 16 residues. V lost 3 bases and J lost 0, with 14 bases in between. For the CDR3, the DNA is TGTGCCAGCAGCCAGGTTCCGGGGCCGATGAACACTGAAGCTTTCTTT. Amino acids: CASSQVPGPMNTEAFF.

The J gene is TRBJ1-3, the V gene TRBV19; D is perhaps TRBD1 (5 bases). The V end lost 3 bases, the J end lost 0 bases, and 9 bases lay between the germline ends. Per germline, CDR1 LNHDA and CDR2 SQIVND (reference sequence). The CDR3 runs to 15 residues. CDR3 loop: CASSMDNSSGNTIYF. In DNA, the CDR3 is TGTGCCAGTAGTATGGACAACAGCTCTGGAAACACCATATATTTT. The full variable domain, completed using reference TRBV19 and TRBJ1-3, is DGGITQSPKYLFRKEGQNVTLSCEQNLNHDAMYWYRQDPGQGLRLIYYSQIVNDFQKGDIAEGYSVSREKKESFPLTVTSAQKNPTAFYLCASSMDNSSGNTIYFGEGSWLTVV.